The rows below give T cell receptor beta chains drawn from one sample of a study of T cell repertoires in cytomegalovirus infection. Via MiXCR, TCRdb re-called the reads, giving one row per CDR3 protein. The table records under 350,000 distinct CDR3 sequences, 20% to 25% of them present only once. These receptors' antigens are unknown. Sequences were derived from cultured PBMCs, sampled from culture after CMV antigen stimulation. The receptors stem from a human donor in good health (CMV status not recorded). Some clones in this sample may be carry-over from other donors' samples. CDR3s include the opening cysteine and the closing phenylalanine or tryptophan.

v_gene	j_gene	CDR3aa
TRBV2	TRBJ2-5	CASRTGTSGIGGEETQYF
TRBV7-2	TRBJ1-2	CASSLAGGLGYTF
TRBV12-3/TRBV12-4	TRBJ2-3	CASSPGLAHTDTQYF
TRBV6-2/TRBV6-3	TRBJ2-7	CASSYINPYAGEQYF
TRBV20-1	TRBJ2-7	CSARVESSYEQYF
TRBV28	TRBJ2-1	CASSLFASGNNEQFF
TRBV7-2	TRBJ2-3	CASSLTSGRVSPTQYF
TRBV12-3/TRBV12-4	TRBJ1-5	CASTHSGLPQHF
TRBV29-1	TRBJ2-5	CSVVYEKDPPYQETQYF
TRBV19	TRBJ2-7	CASTTGTGNSYEQYF
TRBV7-9	TRBJ1-1	CASSSPPGMNTEAFF
TRBV19	TRBJ2-7	CASYTDCPTLYEQYF
TRBV5-4	TRBJ1-1	CASSGGQGNTEAFF
TRBV20-1	TRBJ1-1	CSARDPPGRDRGTEAFF
TRBV7-8	TRBJ2-3	CASSSSSAGTDTQYF
TRBV6-5	TRBJ1-1	CASSYRTGYTEAFF
TRBV6-2/TRBV6-3	TRBJ2-1	CAIRATTYEQFF
TRBV4-3	TRBJ2-3	CASSPGLAVTDTQYF
TRBV11-2	TRBJ2-5	CASSSGGRPGIETQYF
TRBV24-1	TRBJ1-2	CATSAGGPTGYGYTF
TRBV7-2	TRBJ2-3	CASSQGPGREDTQYF